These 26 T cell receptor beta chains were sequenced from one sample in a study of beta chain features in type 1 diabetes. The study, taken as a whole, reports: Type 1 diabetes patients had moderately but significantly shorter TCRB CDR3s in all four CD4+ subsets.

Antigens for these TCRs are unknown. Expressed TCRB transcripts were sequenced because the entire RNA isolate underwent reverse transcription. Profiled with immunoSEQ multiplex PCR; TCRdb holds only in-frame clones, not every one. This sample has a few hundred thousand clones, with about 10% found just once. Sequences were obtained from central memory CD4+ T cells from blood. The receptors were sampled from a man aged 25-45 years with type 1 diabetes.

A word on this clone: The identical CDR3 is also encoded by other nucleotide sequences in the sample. The CDR3 bases are TGTGCCAGCAGCTTGGCTAGCGGGCTCACAGATACGCAGTATTTT. Translating it yields CASSLASGLTDTQYF. The chain combines TRBV5-4 with TRBJ2-3, with 8 bases that match TRBD2. After removal of 0 bases from V and 2 bases from J, the junction contained 2 bases not matched to a gene. This CDR3 region has 15 residues. The germline gives CDR1 SGHNT, CDR2 YYREEE (reference sequence).

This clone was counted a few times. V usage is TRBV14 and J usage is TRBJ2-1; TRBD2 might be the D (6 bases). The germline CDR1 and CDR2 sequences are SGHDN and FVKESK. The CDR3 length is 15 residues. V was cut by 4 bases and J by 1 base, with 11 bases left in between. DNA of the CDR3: TGTGCCAGCAGCCCGATTAGCGGTTCCTACAATGAGCAGTTCTTC. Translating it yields CASSPISGSYNEQFF.

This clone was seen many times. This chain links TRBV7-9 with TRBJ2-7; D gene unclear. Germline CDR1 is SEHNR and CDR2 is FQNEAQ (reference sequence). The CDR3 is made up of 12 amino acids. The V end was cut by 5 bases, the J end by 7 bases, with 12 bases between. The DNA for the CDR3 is TGTGCCAGCAGCCCCAGGACCGTGGAGCAGTACTTC. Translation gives CASSPRTVEQYF.

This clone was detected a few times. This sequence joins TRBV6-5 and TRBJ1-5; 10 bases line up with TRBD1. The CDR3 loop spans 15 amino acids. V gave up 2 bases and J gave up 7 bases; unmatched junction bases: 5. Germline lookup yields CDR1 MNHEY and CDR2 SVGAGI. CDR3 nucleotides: TGTGCCAGCAGTTACGGGACAGGGGATCGGCAGCCCCAGCATTTT. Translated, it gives CASSYGTGDRQPQHF.

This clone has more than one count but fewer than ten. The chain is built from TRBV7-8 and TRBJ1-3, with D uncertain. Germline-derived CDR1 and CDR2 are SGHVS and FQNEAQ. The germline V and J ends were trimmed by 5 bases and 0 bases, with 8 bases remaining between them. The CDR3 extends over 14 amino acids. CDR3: CASSALYSGNTIYF. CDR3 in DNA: TGTGCCAGCAGCGCTCTGTACTCTGGAAACACCATATATTTT.

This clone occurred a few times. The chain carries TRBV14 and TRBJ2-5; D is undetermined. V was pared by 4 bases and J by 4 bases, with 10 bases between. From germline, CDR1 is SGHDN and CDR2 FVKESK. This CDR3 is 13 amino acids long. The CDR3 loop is CASSPGPRETQYF. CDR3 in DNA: TGTGCCAGCAGCCCGGGTCCGAGAGAGACCCAGTACTTC.

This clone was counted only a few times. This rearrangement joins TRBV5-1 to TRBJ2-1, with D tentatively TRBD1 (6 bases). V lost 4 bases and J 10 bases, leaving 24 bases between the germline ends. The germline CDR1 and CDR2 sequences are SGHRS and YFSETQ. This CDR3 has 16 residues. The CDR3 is CASSHQDSSLGEEQFF. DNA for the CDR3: TGCGCCAGCAGCCACCAGGACAGTTCCCTAGGAGAGGAGCAGTTCTTC.

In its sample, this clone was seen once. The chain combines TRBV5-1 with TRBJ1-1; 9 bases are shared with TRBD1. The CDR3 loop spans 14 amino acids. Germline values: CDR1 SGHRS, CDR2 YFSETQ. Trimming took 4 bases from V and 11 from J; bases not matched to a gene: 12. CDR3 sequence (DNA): TGCGCCAGCAGCACGGGACAGGGAAGGGGAGCGGCTTTCTTT. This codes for CASSTGQGRGAAFF.

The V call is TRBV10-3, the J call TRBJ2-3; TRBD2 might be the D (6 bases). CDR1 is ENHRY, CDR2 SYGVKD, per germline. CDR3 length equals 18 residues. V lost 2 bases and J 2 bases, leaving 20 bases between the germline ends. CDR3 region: CAISEVGGRDASTDTQYF. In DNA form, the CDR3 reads TGTGCCATCAGTGAGGTCGGAGGGCGGGACGCCTCCACAGATACGCAGTATTTT.

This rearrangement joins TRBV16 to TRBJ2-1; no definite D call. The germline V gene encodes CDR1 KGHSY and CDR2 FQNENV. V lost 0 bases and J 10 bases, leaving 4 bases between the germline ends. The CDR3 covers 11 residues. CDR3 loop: CASSQSGEQFF. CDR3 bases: TGTGCCAGCAGCCAATCAGGGGAGCAGTTCTTC.

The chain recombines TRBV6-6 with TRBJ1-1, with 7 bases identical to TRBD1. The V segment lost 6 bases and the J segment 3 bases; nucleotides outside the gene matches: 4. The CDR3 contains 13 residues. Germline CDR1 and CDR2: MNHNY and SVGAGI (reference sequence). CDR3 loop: CASRQGLDTEAFF. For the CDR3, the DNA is TGTGCCAGCAGACAGGGGTTGGACACTGAAGCTTTCTTT.

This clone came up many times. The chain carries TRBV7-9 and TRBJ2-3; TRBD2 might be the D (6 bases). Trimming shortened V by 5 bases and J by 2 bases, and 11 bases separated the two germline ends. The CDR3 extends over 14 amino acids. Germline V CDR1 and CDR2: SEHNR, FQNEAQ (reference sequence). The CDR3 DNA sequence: TGTGCCAGCAGCCCTGGAGGGGCCACAGATACGCAGTATTTT. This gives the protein CASSPGGATDTQYF.

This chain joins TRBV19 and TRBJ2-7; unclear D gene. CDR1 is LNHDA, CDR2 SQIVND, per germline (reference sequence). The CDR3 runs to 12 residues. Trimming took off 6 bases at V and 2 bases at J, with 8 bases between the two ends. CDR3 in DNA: TGTGCCAGTAGACTCATCGCCTACGAGCAGTACTTC. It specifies CASRLIAYEQYF.

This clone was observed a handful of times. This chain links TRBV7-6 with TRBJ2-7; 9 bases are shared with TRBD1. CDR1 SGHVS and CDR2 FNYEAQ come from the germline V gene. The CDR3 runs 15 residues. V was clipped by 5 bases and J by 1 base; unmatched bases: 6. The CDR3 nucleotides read TGTGCCAGCAGCGTGGACAGGGGAAGTTCCTACGAGCAGTACTTC. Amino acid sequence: CASSVDRGSSYEQYF.

CDR3 DNA: TGCGCCAGCAGCTTGACAGGGGTCTACAATGAGCAGTTCTTC. Amino acid sequence: CASSLTGVYNEQFF. The chain combines TRBV5-1 with TRBJ2-1; 7 bases line up with TRBD1. Germline V CDR1 and CDR2: SGHRS, YFSETQ. V trimming: 1 base; J trimming: 3 bases; junction bases outside the gene matches: 1. The CDR3 runs to 14 residues.

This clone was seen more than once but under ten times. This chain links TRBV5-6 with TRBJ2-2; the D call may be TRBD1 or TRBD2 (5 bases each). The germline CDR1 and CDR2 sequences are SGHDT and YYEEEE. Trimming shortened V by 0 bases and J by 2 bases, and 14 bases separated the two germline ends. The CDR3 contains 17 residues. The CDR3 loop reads CASSLEGPGQNTGELFF. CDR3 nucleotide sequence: TGTGCCAGCAGCTTGGAGGGACCCGGCCAAAACACCGGGGAGCTGTTTTTT. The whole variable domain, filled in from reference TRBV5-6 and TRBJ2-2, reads DAGVTQSPTHLIKTRGQQVTLRCSPKSGHDTVSWYQQALGQGPQFIFQYYEEEERQRGNFPDRFSGHQFPNYSSELNVNALLLGDSALYLCASSLEGPGQNTGELFFGEGSRLTVL.

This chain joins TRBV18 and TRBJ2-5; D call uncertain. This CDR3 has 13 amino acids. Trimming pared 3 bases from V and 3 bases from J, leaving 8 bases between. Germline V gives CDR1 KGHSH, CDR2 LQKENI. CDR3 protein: CASSPSVKETQYF. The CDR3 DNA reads TGTGCCAGCTCACCGTCTGTGAAAGAGACCCAGTACTTC. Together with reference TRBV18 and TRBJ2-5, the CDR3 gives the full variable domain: NAGVMQNPRHLVRRRGQEARLRCSPMKGHSHVYWYRQLPEEGLKFMVYLQKENIIDESGMPKERFSAEFPKEGPSILRIQQVVRGDSAAYFCASSPSVKETQYFGPGTRLLVL.

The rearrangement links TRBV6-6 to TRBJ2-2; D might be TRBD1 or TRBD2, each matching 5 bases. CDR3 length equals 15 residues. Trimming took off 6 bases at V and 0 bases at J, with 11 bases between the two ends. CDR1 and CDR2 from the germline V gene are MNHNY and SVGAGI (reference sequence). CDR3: CASSRDATNTGELFF. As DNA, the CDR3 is TGTGCCAGCAGCCGGGACGCTACGAACACCGGGGAGCTGTTTTTT.

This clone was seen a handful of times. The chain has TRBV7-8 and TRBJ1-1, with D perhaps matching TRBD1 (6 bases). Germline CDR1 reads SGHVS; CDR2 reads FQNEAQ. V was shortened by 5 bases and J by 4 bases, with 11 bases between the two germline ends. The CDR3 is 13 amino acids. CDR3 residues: CASSTQGGTEAFF. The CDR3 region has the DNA TGTGCCAGCAGCACACAGGGCGGCACTGAAGCTTTCTTT.

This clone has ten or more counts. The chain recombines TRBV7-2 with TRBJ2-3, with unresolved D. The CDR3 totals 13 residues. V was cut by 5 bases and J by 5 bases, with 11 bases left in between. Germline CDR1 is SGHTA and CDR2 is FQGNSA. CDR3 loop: CASSRAMGDTQYF. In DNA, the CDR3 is TGTGCCAGCAGCCGGGCCATGGGAGATACGCAGTATTTT.

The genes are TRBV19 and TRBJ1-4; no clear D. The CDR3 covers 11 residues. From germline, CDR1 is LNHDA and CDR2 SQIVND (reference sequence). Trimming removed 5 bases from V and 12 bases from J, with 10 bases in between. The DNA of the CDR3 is TGTGCCAGTAGTCGAGAGAGGGAACTGTTTTTT. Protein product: CASSRERELFF.

DNA for the CDR3: TGTGCCAGCAGCTTGGGGAGACGGAATACTGAAGCTTTCTTT. Translated: CASSLGRRNTEAFF. The chain links TRBV5-8 to TRBJ1-1; D is ambiguous. Germline assignment: CDR1 SGHTS and CDR2 YDEGEE. The CDR3 is 14 amino acids. V shed 0 bases and J shed 5 bases, with 11 bases lying between them. Full variable domain (rest looked up from reference TRBV5-8 and TRBJ1-1): EAGVTQSPTHLIKTRGQQATLRCSPISGHTSVYWYQQALGLGLQFLLWYDEGEERNRGNFPPRFSGRQFPNYSSELNVNALELEDSALYLCASSLGRRNTEAFFGQGTRLTVV.

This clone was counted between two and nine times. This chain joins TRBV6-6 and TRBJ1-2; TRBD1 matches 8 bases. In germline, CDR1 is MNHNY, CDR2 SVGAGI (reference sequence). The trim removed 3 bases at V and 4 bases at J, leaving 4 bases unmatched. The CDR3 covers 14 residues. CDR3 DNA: TGTGCCAGCAGTTATGTCGGACAGGGCTATGGCTACACCTTC. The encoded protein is CASSYVGQGYGYTF.

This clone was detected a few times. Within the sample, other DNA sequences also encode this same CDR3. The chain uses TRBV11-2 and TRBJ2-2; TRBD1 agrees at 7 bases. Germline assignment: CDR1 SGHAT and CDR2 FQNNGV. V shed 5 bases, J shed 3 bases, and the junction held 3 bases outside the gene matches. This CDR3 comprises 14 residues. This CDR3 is CASSPGTDTGELFF. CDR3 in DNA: TGTGCCAGCAGCCCCGGGACAGACACCGGGGAGCTGTTTTTT.

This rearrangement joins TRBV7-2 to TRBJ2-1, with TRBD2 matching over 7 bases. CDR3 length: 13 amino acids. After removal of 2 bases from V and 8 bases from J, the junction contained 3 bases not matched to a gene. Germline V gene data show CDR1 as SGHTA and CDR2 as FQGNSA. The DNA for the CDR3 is TGTGCCAGCAGCTTACTTCTAGCGGATGAGCAGTTCTTC. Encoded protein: CASSLLLADEQFF.

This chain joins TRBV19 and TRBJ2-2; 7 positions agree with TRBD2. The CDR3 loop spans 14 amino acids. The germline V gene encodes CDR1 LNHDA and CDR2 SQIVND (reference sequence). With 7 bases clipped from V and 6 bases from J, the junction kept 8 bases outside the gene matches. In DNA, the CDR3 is TGTGCCAGTAAACGGGAGGACATCGCCGGGGAGCTGTTTTTT. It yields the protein CASKREDIAGELFF.